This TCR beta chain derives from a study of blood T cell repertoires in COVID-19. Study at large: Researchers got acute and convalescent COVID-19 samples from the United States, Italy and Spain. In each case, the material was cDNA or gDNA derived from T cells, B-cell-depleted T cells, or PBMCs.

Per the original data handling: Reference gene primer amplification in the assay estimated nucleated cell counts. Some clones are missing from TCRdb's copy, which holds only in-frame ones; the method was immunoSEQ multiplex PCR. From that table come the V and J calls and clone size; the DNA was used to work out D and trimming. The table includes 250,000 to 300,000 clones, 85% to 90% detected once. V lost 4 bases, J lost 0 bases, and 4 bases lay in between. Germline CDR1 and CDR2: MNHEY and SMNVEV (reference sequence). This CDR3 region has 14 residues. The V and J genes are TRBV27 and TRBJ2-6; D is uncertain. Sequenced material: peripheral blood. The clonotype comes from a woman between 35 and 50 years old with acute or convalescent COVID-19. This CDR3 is CASSSSSGANVLTF. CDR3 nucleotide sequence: TGTGCCAGCAGTTCGAGCTCTGGGGCCAACGTCCTGACTTTC.